The 9 T cell receptor beta chains listed next were all sequenced from one sample in a study of blood T cell repertoires in COVID-19. The data were produced by immunoSEQ multiplex PCR, yet TCRdb's version contains in-frame clones alone and is incomplete. The data contain 400,000 or so clones, 70% to 90% of them seen just once; the ten biggest clones take up 3%. The sample was peripheral blood. The receptors were gathered from a human donor in a cohort sampled during active COVID-19.

V usage is TRBV5-1 and J usage is TRBJ2-7; 8 bases are shared with TRBD1. Germline trimming cut 2 bases from V and 2 bases from J; bases unmatched to any gene: 3. The CDR3 is 14 residues long. Germline CDR1 is SGHRS and CDR2 is YFSETQ. CDR3 coding DNA: TGCGCCAGCAGCTTCGGACAGGGTCCCTACGAGCAGTACTTC. Amino acid sequence: CASSFGQGPYEQYF.

The genes are TRBV19 and TRBJ2-3, with TRBD1 matching 7 bases. The CDR3 contains 14 residues. CDR1 is LNHDA and CDR2 is SQIVND in the germline V gene (reference sequence). With V trimmed by 5 bases and J by 1 base, 3 bases remained unmatched. The CDR3 DNA sequence: TGTGCCAGTAGTTCCGGACAGGGCACAGATACGCAGTATTTT. Translated, it gives CASSSGQGTDTQYF.

This clone was seen just once. This chain joins TRBV12-5 and TRBJ2-3; 9 nucleotides agree with TRBD1. This CDR3 comprises 15 residues. Germline CDR1 and CDR2: LGHNT and FRNRAP. Trimming at V came to 1 base and at J to 6 bases, leaving 5 bases not matched to a gene. CDR3 in amino acids: CASGLGDREEDTQYF. The CDR3 nucleotides read TGTGCTAGTGGTTTGGGGGACAGGGAAGAGGATACGCAGTATTTT. Full variable domain (remainder filled in from reference TRBV12-5 and TRBJ2-3): DARVTQTPRHKVTEMGQEVTMRCQPILGHNTVFWYRQTMMQGLELLAYFRNRAPLDDSGMPKDRFSAEMPDATLATLKIQPSEPRDSAVYFCASGLGDREEDTQYFGPGTRLTVL.

The chain links TRBV5-4 to TRBJ2-7; 7 bases align to TRBD1. With V trimmed by 3 bases and J by 2 bases, 11 bases remained unmatched. This CDR3 contains 16 residues. From germline, CDR1 is SGHNT and CDR2 YYREEE (reference sequence). The CDR3 DNA reads as TGTGCCAGCAGCTCTCGACAGGGCCCAAGCGCCTACGAGCAGTACTTC. This translates into CASSSRQGPSAYEQYF.

This chain links TRBV25-1 with TRBJ1-1; 7 nucleotides agree with TRBD1. Germline loops: CDR1 MGHDK, CDR2 SYGVNS. This CDR3 contains 15 residues. V dropped 6 bases and J dropped 10; count of bases not matched to a gene: 17. CDR3 amino acids: CASSHGQVGLGIAFF. In nucleotides, the CDR3 is TGTGCCAGCAGCCATGGACAGGTTGGGCTCGGTATAGCTTTCTTT.

The genes are TRBV2 and TRBJ2-7, with D maybe TRBD2 (5 bases). CDR3 size: 16 residues. Germline assignment: CDR1 SNHLY and CDR2 FYNNEI. Trimming took 8 bases from V and 4 from J, leaving 24 bases between them. The CDR3 bases are TGTGCCAGCCCCCCCGAGCGAGAGGGAGAACCATACGAGCAGTACTTC. It is translated as CASPPEREGEPYEQYF.

The chain links TRBV5-6 to TRBJ1-2, with 10 bases fitting TRBD1. Germline V CDR1 and CDR2: SGHDT, YYEEEE. The CDR3 runs to 16 residues. After removal of 1 base from V and 4 bases from J, the junction contained 7 bases not matched to a gene. The CDR3 DNA is TGTGCCAGCAGCTTGAAACTCGGGACAGGGGTCTATGGCTACACCTTC. Protein product: CASSLKLGTGVYGYTF.

The chain has TRBV30 and TRBJ1-2; D is unclear. This CDR3 spans 14 amino acids. With 2 bases removed from V and 5 bases from J, the gap between germline ends came to 15 bases. In germline, CDR1 is GTSNPN, CDR2 SVGIG (reference sequence). The CDR3 region is CAWSKDITTYGYTF. The CDR3 DNA is TGTGCCTGGAGTAAAGACATCACAACGTATGGCTACACCTTC.

The V and J genes are TRBV11-2 and TRBJ2-1, with D hard to call. CDR1 is SGHAT, CDR2 FQNNGV, per germline. The CDR3 loop spans 12 amino acids. Between the trimmed V and J ends, which lost 3 bases and 8 bases, there was a span of 8 bases. The CDR3 DNA reads as TGTGCCAGCAGCTTGGAGAGGTATGAGCAGTTCTTC. Translated: CASSLERYEQFF.